Shown below are 18 T cell receptor beta chains from a single sample sequenced in a study of beta chain features in type 1 diabetes. Investigators reverse transcribed all isolated RNA, so they sequenced expressed TCRB transcripts. Clones were read by immunoSEQ multiplex PCR, and TCRdb kept only the in-frame ones, dropping some. The sample shows under 900,000 clones, 17% of them seen only once. The specimen sequenced was naive CD4+ T cells from blood. The receptors were sampled from a woman aged 18 to 35 in good health.

This chain links TRBV5-4 with TRBJ2-7; TRBD2 matches 8 bases. This CDR3 has 15 amino acids. Germline CDR1 reads SGHNT; CDR2 reads YYREEE (reference sequence). The junction had 10 bases not matched to a gene; V was cut back by 4 bases and J by 4 bases. The CDR3 DNA is TGTGCCAGCAGCCGGGAGGGCCGTTCAGAGTACGAGCAGTACTTC. It codes for CASSREGRSEYEQYF.

V gene TRBV2 combines with J gene TRBJ2-1, with 8 nucleotides matching TRBD2. Germline CDR1 is SNHLY and CDR2 is FYNNEI. With V trimmed by 5 bases and J by 9 bases, 12 bases remained unmatched. This CDR3 region has 15 residues. The CDR3 loop is CASSLREVKRGEQFF. The DNA of the CDR3 is TGTGCCAGCAGTCTGCGGGAGGTGAAACGTGGTGAGCAGTTCTTC.

This clone was found a few times. The chain carries TRBV4-3 and TRBJ2-4; 8 bases are shared with TRBD2. CDR1 is LGHNA, CDR2 YSLEER, per germline. The CDR3 runs to 18 residues. The ends lost 3 bases at V and 6 bases at J; junction bases unmatched: 16. The CDR3 loop reads CASSHEPGGAGRRNIQYF. For the CDR3, the DNA is TGCGCCAGCAGCCATGAACCGGGGGGGGCAGGGCGGAGAAACATTCAGTACTTC.

CDR3: CASSITSPSYEQYF. CDR3 bases: TGTGCCAGTAGTATAACTAGCCCCTCCTACGAGCAGTACTTC. The rearrangement links TRBV19 to TRBJ2-7; TRBD2 is a possible D gene (6 bases). This CDR3 spans 14 amino acids. The V gene's germline CDR1 is LNHDA and CDR2 SQIVND (reference sequence). V lost 2 bases and J lost 0, with 8 bases in between.

As concerns this clone: Other DNA sequences within the sample encode an identical CDR3. The chain has TRBV27 and TRBJ2-1; 10 bases match TRBD2. Per germline, CDR1 MNHEY and CDR2 SMNVEV (reference sequence). The CDR3 is made up of 16 amino acids. Unmatched junction bases numbered 8, after V lost 2 bases and J lost 7 bases. The chain's CDR3 is CASSLRLAGGRNEQFF. CDR3 DNA sequence: TGTGCCAGCAGTTTACGCTTAGCGGGAGGTCGGAATGAGCAGTTCTTC.

This clone was counted between two and nine times. The rearrangement uses TRBV28 and TRBJ2-5, with D possibly TRBD1 on 6 matching bases. Germline V gene data show CDR1 as MDHEN and CDR2 as SYDVKM. V lost 6 bases and J 5 bases, leaving 16 bases between the germline ends. The CDR3 runs to 14 residues. CDR3 nucleotide sequence: TGTGCCAGCAGCCCACAGGGTAAAAGGGAGACCCAGTACTTC. Translating it yields CASSPQGKRETQYF. The full variable domain, in which reference TRBV28 and TRBJ2-5 provide the parts outside the CDR3, is DVKVTQSSRYLVKRTGEKVFLECVQDMDHENMFWYRQDPGLGLRLIYFSYDVKMKEKGDIPEGYSVSREKKERFSLILESASTNQTSMYLCASSPQGKRETQYFGPGTRLLVL.

The rearrangement joins TRBV15 to TRBJ2-2; D may be TRBD1 or TRBD2 (5 bases each). CDR3 length equals 14 residues. Germline V gene lookup returns CDR1 LNHNV and CDR2 YYDKDF (reference sequence). V dropped 6 bases and J dropped 6 bases, with 14 bases sitting between them. The CDR3 spells CATSSGGKPGELFF. As DNA, the CDR3 is TGTGCCACCAGTTCTGGGGGTAAACCCGGGGAGCTGTTTTTT.

In its sample, this clone was seen a few times. The rearrangement uses TRBV4-1 and TRBJ2-1; D is unclear. From germline, CDR1 is MGHRA and CDR2 YSYEKL. The CDR3 loop spans 13 amino acids. The V end was cut by 6 bases, the J end by 5 bases, with 11 bases between. The DNA for the CDR3 is TGCGCCAGCAGTCACAAGGTGGACAATGAGCAGTTCTTC. Protein: CASSHKVDNEQFF.

The chain joins TRBV11-2 to TRBJ2-5; the D is unclear. Per the germline V gene, CDR1 is SGHAT and CDR2 is FQNNGV. V gave up 5 bases and J gave up 4 bases, with 5 bases separating them. This CDR3 is 11 amino acids long. The CDR3, as DNA: TGTGCCAGCAGCCGAACAGAGACCCAGTACTTC. As protein: CASSRTETQYF.

The chain links TRBV5-1 to TRBJ2-7; TRBD2 matches at 12 bases. V shed 4 bases, J shed 7 bases, and the junction held 3 bases outside the gene matches. In germline, CDR1 is SGHRS, CDR2 YFSETQ. CDR3 length: 13 amino acids. The CDR3 DNA follows: TGCGCCAGCAGCCATGGACTAGCGGGAGAGCAGTACTTC. Encoded protein: CASSHGLAGEQYF.

J is TRBJ2-7 and V is TRBV7-2; 7 positions match TRBD1. Germline CDR1 reads SGHTA; CDR2 reads FQGNSA. CDR3 length equals 16 residues. After removal of 3 bases from V and 3 bases from J, the junction contained 11 bases not matched to a gene. The CDR3 DNA reads TGTGCCAGCAGCTTCAGGGAGACAGGGTCAGGCTACGAGCAGTACTTC. Amino acids: CASSFRETGSGYEQYF.

V and J are TRBV29-1 and TRBJ2-1; 13 bases align to TRBD2. The V and J ends lost 4 bases and 3 bases, in that order; junction bases with no gene match: 6. The CDR3 consists of 16 residues. Germline V gives CDR1 SQVTM, CDR2 ANQGSEA. The CDR3 DNA is TGCAGCGTTGGTGCGGGACTAGCGGGGAACTACAATGAGCAGTTCTTC. Translating it yields CSVGAGLAGNYNEQFF.

This clone was seen only a few times. Other DNA sequences in the same sample also yield this CDR3. The genes are TRBV11-1 and TRBJ2-1; 9 bases line up with TRBD2. Germline V gives CDR1 SGHAT, CDR2 FQDESV (reference sequence). CDR3 size: 15 residues. The V and J ends lost 1 base and 4 bases, in that order; junction bases with no gene match: 2. The DNA of the CDR3 is TGTGCCAGCAGCTTAGGACTAGCGGTATACAATGAGCAGTTCTTC. It is translated as CASSLGLAVYNEQFF.

This clone was detected once. V usage is TRBV5-1 and J usage is TRBJ2-3; TRBD1 is a possible D gene (5 bases). Deletions cut 0 bases from V and 2 bases from J, with 10 bases between. Germline loops: CDR1 SGHRS, CDR2 YFSETQ. This CDR3 region has 15 residues. CDR3 sequence reads: CASSLDTGTTDTQYF. As DNA, the CDR3 is TGCGCCAGCAGCTTGGATACAGGAACCACAGATACGCAGTATTTT.

This clone was detected a few times. Because the CDR3's place on the DNA is in doubt, the DNA is left out and the CDR3 is given as listed by TCRdb. The chain is built from TRBV7-9 and TRBJ2-1; the table's D call of TRBD1 was not tested on the DNA. The CDR3 extends over 12 residues, inclusive of both ends. Germline assignment: CDR1 SEHNR and CDR2 FQNEAQ (reference sequence). The CDR3 sequence: CASSVGTGALFF.

The rearrangement joins TRBV19 to TRBJ2-2; 8 bases align to TRBD1. CDR1 is LNHDA and CDR2 is SQIVND in the germline V gene (reference sequence). This CDR3 is built from 15 residues. V shed 4 bases and J 0 bases; nucleotides not matched to a gene: 1. In DNA, the CDR3 is TGTGCCAGTAGTACACAGGGGGCGAACACCGGGGAGCTGTTTTTT. It codes for CASSTQGANTGELFF.

The chain couples TRBV27 to TRBJ1-5; no definite D call. Germline loops: CDR1 MNHEY, CDR2 SMNVEV (reference sequence). The CDR3 sequence is 15 residues long. Trimming cost V 2 bases and J 2 bases, with 10 bases left between them. The CDR3 nucleotides are TGTGCCAGCAGTTTACTGTCTTTCGGCAATCAGCCCCAGCATTTT. Amino acid sequence: CASSLLSFGNQPQHF.

This chain connects TRBV4-3 to TRBJ2-3; 7 bases are shared with TRBD2. CDR1 is LGHNA and CDR2 is YSLEER in the germline V gene. The ends lost 2 bases at V and 3 bases at J; junction bases unmatched: 11. The CDR3 spans 17 residues. The CDR3 region has the DNA TGCGCCAGCAGCCAACCGGAGCGGGATCGGATAACAGATACGCAGTATTTT. This sequence encodes CASSQPERDRITDTQYF.